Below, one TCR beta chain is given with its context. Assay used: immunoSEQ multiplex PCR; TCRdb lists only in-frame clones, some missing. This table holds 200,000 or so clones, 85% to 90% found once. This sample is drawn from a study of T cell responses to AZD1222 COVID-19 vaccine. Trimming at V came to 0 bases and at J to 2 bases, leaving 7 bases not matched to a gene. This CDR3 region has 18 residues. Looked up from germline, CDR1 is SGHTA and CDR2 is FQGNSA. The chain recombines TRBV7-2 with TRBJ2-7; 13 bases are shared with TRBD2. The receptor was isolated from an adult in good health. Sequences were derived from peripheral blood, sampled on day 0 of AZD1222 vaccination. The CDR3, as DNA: TGTGCCAGCAGCTTAGCTACTAGCGGGGGGGAGAGGACCTACGAGCAGTACTTC. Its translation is CASSLATSGGERTYEQYF.